Listed below are T cell receptor beta chains from one sample, sequenced in a study of cytomegalovirus exposure and HLA in healthy donors. Sequenced by immunoSEQ multiplex PCR; TCRdb stores in-frame clones only, minus some. The data show about 160,000 clones, roughly 79% seen once. Sequenced sample: PBMCs. These receptors were taken from a woman aged 45 to 65 in good health and CMV-seronegative. Both conserved end residues are trimmed from each CDR3. D genes are given only for firm matches. A row's size may be missing; if present it is once, few, many or a size class.

NA	NA	TRBV19	ASSIDESNQPQH
TRBD1	few	TRBV30	AGTQGQVGETQY
NA	NA	TRBV10-3	AISALASRGTGELF
NA	NA	TRBV4-2	ASSLNGRGNQPQH
NA	NA	TRBV5-6	ASSRGREPQH
TRBD2	NA	TRBV4-1	ASSQGTSGVGETQY
NA	few	TRBV28	ASRVGSRETEAF
NA	few	TRBV11-2	ASSSISGFNTGELF
NA	NA	TRBV18	ASSPPDSLNTEAF
TRBD2	NA	TRBV2	ASSESLAGNEQF
TRBD1	NA	TRBV30	AWGDRGMNTEAF
NA	NA	TRBV7-6	ASSLGGAGRSSYEQY
NA	NA	TRBV29-1	SVDRGRTGELF
NA	NA	TRBV6-5	ASSYSRGTNYGYT
TRBD1	few	TRBV5-1	ASSLGDRQHTEAF
TRBD1	NA	TRBV5-1	ASSLAAGGIYEQY
TRBD2	NA	TRBV5-1	ASSYRWGGTDTQY
NA	NA	TRBV11-2	ASSRRGNTGELF
TRBD1	NA	TRBV25-1	ASSDSGQSYEQY
NA	NA	TRBV6-6	AIQLNTEAF
NA	NA	TRBV10-3	AISIDRLYNEQF
NA	NA	TRBV7-9	SSSFPERLLNTEAF
NA	NA	TRBV7-7	ASSHLKGAVLETQY
NA	NA	TRBV28	ASRRGQGNIYGYT
TRBD1	NA	TRBV27	ASSPGQGRAYNSPLH
NA	NA	TRBV7-2	ASSLRVGTEAF
TRBD1	NA	TRBV7-8	ASSLRTGGWGAF
TRBD1	NA	TRBV2	ASSPGTGIANEKLF
NA	NA	TRBV10-3	ATGGGNQPQH
NA	NA	TRBV27	ASRSGLSTDTQY
TRBD1	few	TRBV7-2	ASSPRTGGNNSPLH
NA	NA	TRBV30	AWTPQKNSPLH
NA	NA	TRBV10-3	AISEAGTYGYT
TRBD1	NA	TRBV19	ASSPGTGGASNQPQH
TRBD2	few	TRBV29-1	SVPTSGVETQY